The sequence of this TCR beta chain was determined in a study of blood T cells in healthy people across ages. Study details: Roughly one uniquely barcoded beta molecule per two T cells was captured.

This clonotype was seen only a few times. Antigen specificity is unknown. The people who gave samples were healthy Caucasians from Russia, aged roughly 6 to 100. A second PCR, run for about 7 to 11 cycles, used a sample-barcoded 5' primer plus a J-beta primer mix. The template-switch adaptor was a 5' adaptor with 12 random nucleotides. It tagged each cDNA molecule. Via MiXCR, TCRdb re-called the 5' RACE reads, giving one row per CDR3 protein. The table records approximately 940,000 distinct CDR3 sequences, about 48% of them present only once. Broader study findings: With unsorted PBMCs, a conclusive comparison of naive versus antigen-experienced cells was not possible.

Germline V gene data show CDR1 as SGHTA and CDR2 as FQGNSA. The CDR3 runs to 12 residues. V gave up 3 bases and J gave up 4 bases, with 5 bases separating them. Sequencing was performed on blood. The chain links TRBV7-2 to TRBJ2-3; D remains ambiguous. This TCR was recovered from a young man in good health. The CDR3 region is CASSFFSDTQYF. DNA for the CDR3: TGTGCCAGCAGCTTCTTTTCAGATACGCAGTATTTT.